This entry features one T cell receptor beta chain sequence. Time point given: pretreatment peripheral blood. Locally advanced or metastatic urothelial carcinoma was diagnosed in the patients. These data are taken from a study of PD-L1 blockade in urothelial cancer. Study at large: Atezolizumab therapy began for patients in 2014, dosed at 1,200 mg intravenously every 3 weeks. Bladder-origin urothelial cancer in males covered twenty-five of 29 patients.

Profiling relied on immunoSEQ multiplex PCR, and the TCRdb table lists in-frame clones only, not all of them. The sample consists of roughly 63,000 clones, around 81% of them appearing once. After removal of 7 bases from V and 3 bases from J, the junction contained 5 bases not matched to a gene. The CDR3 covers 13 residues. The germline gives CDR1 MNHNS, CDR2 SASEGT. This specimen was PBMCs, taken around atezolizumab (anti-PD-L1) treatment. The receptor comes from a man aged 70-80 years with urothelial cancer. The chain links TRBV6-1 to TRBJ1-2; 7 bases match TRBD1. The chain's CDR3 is CASISDRYYGYTF. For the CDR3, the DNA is TGTGCCAGCATTTCGGACAGGTACTATGGCTACACCTTC.